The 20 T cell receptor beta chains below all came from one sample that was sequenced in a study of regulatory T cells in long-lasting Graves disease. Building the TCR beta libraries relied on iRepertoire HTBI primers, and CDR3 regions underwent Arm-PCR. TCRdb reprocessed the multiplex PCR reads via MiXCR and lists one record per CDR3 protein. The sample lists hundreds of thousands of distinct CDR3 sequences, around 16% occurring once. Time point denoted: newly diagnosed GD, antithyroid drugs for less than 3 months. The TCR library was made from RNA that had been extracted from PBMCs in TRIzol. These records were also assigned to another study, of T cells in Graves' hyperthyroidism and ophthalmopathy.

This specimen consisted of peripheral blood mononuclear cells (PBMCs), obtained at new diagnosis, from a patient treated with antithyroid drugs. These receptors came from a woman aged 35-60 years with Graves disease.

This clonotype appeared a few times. The CDR3 DNA is TGTGCCAGCAGTTACCCAGGGGCAGGTGGCTACACCTTC. It specifies CASSYPGAGGYTF. The chain combines TRBV6-2 or TRBV6-3 with TRBJ1-2; maybe TRBD1 (6 bases). This CDR3 has 13 amino acids. The V gene's germline CDR1 is MNHEY and CDR2 SVGEGT. Trimming shortened V by 2 bases and J by 7 bases, and 11 bases separated the two germline ends.

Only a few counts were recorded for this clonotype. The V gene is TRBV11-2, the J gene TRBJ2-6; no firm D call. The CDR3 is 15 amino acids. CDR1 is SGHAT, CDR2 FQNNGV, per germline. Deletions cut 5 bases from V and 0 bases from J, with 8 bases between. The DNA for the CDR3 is TGTGCCAGCAGCCCTTTCCCCTCTGGGGCCAACGTCCTGACTTTC. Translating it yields CASSPFPSGANVLTF.

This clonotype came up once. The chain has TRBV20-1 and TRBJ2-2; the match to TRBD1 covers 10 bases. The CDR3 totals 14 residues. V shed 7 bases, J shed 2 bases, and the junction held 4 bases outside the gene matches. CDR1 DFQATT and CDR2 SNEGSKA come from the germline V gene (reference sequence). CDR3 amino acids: CSVRDRGNTGELFF. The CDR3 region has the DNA TGCAGTGTTAGGGACAGGGGAAACACCGGGGAGCTGTTTTTT.

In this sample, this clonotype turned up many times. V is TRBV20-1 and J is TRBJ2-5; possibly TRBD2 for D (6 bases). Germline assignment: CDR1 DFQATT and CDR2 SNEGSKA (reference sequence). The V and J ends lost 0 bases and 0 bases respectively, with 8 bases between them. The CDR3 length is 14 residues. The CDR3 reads CSARDWRDQETQYF. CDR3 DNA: TGCAGTGCTAGAGATTGGAGGGACCAAGAGACCCAGTACTTC.

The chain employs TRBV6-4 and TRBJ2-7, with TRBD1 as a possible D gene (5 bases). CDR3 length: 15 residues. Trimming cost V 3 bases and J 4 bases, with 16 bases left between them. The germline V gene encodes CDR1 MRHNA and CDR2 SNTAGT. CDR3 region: CASSEETGPNYEQYF. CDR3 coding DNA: TGTGCCAGCAGTGAAGAAACAGGACCGAATTACGAGCAGTACTTC.

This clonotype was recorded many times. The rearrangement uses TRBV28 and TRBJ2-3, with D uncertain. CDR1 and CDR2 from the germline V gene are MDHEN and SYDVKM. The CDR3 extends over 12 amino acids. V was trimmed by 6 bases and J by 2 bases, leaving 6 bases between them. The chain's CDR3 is CASRRYTDTQYF. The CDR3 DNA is TGTGCCAGCAGGAGGTACACAGATACGCAGTATTTT.

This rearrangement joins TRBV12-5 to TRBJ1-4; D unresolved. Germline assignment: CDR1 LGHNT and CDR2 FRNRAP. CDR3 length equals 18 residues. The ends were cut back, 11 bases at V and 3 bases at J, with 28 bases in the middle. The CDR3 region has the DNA TGTGCTCGATGGCTCCCCGCCAAGGGAAGGGAAGCTAATGAAAAACTGTTTTTT. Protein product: CARWLPAKGREANEKLFF. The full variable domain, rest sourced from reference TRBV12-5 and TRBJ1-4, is DARVTQTPRHKVTEMGQEVTMRCQPILGHNTVFWYRQTMMQGLELLAYFRNRAPLDDSGMPKDRFSAEMPDATLATLKIQPSEPRDSAVYFCARWLPAKGREANEKLFFGSGTQLSVL.

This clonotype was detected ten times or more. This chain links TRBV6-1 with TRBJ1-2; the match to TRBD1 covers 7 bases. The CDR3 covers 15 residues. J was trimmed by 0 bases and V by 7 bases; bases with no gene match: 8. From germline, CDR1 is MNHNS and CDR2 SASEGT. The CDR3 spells CASTNGQDTNYGYTF. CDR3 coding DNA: TGTGCCAGCACCAATGGACAGGACACTAACTATGGCTACACCTTC.

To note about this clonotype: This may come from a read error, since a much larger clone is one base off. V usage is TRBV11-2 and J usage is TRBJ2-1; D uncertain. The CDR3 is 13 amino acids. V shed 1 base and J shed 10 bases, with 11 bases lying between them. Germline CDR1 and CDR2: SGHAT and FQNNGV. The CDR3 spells CASSLALRYEQFF. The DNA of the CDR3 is TGTGCCAGCAGCTTAGCCCTACGGTACGAGCAGTTCTTC.

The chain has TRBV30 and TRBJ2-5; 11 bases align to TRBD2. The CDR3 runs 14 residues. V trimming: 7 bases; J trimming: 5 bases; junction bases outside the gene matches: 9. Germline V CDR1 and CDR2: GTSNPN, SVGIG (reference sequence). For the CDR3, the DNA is TGTGCCTCGGGGCCTTTAGCGGGGGGGGAGACCCAGTACTTC. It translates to CASGPLAGGETQYF. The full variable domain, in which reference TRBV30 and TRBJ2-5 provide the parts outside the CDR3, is SQTIHQWPATLVQPVGSPLSLECTVEGTSNPNLYWYRQAAGRGLQLLFYSVGIGQISSEVPQNLSASRPQDRQFILSSKKLLLSDSGFYLCASGPLAGGETQYFGPGTRLLVL.

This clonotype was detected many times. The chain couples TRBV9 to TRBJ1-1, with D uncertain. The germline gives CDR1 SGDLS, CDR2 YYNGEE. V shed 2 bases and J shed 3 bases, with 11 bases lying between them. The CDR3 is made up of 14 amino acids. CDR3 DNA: TGTGCCAGCAGCGTCGACGGGAGGGACACTGAAGCTTTCTTT. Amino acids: CASSVDGRDTEAFF.

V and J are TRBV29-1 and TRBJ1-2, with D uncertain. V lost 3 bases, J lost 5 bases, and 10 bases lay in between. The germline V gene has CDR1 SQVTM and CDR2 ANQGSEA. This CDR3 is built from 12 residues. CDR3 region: CSVDPLSYGYTF. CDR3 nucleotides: TGCAGCGTTGATCCCCTCTCTTATGGCTACACCTTC.

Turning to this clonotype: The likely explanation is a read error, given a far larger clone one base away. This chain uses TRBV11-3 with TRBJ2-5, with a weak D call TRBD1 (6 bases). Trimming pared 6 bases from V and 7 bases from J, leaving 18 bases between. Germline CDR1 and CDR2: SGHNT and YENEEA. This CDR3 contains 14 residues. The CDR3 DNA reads TGTGCCAGCAGTGAAAGGGGGACGCCAGGGACCCAGTACTTC. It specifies CASSERGTPGTQYF.

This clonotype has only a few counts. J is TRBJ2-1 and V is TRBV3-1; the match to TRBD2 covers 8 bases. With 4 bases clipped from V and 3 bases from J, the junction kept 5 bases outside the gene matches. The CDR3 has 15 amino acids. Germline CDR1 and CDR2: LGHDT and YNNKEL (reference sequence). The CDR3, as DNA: TGTGCCAGCAGCCCCGGGAGGGGATTCTACAATGAGCAGTTCTTC. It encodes CASSPGRGFYNEQFF.

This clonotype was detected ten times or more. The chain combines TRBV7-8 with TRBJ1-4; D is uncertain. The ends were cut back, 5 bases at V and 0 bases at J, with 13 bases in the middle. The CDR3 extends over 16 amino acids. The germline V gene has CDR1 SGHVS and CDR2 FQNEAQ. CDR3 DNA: TGTGCCAGCAGCCCCGGCAGACCTCCAACTAATGAAAAACTGTTTTTT. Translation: CASSPGRPPTNEKLFF. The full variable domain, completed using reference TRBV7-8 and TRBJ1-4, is GAGVSQSPRYKVAKRGQDVALRCDPISGHVSLFWYQQALGQGPEFLTYFQNEAQLDKSGLPSDRFFAERPEGSVSTLKIQRTQQEDSAVYLCASSPGRPPTNEKLFFGSGTQLSVL.

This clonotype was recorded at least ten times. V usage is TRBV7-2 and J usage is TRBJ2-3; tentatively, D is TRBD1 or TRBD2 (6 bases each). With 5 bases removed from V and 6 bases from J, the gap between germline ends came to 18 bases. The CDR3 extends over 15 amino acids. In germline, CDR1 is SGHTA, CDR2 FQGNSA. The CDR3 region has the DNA TGTGCCAGCAGCCGAACGAGGGGGGCCGGGGATACGCAGTATTTT. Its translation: CASSRTRGAGDTQYF. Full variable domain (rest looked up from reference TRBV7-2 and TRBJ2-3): GAGVSQSPSNKVTEKGKDVELRCDPISGHTALYWYRQSLGQGLEFLIYFQGNSAPDKSGLPSDRFSAERTGGSVSTLTIQRTQQEDSAVYLCASSRTRGAGDTQYFGPGTRLTVL.

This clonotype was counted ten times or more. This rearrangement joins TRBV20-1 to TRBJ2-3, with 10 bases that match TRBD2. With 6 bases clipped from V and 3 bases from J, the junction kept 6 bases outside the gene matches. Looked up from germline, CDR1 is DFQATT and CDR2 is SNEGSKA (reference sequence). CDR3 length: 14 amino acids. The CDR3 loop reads CSAEIAGGTDTQYF. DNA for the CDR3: TGCAGTGCAGAAATAGCGGGGGGAACAGATACGCAGTATTTT.

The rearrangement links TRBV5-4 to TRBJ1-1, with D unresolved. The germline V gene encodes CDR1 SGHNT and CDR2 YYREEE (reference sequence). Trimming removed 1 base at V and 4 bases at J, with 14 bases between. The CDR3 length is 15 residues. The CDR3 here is CASSLQLLMGTEAFF. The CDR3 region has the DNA TGTGCCAGCAGCTTGCAACTACTGATGGGCACTGAAGCTTTCTTT.

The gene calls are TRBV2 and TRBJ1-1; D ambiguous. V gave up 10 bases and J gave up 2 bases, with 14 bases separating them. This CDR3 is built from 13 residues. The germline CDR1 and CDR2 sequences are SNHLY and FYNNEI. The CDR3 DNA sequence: TGTGCCACCAGACCCGAGAAAAACACTGAAGCTTTCTTT. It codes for CATRPEKNTEAFF.

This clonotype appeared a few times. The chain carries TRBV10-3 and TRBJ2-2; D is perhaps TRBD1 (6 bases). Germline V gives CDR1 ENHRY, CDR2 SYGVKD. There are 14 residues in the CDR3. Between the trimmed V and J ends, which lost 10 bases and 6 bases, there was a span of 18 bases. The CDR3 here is CATNGQPGAGELFF. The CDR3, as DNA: TGTGCCACCAACGGACAGCCTGGGGCCGGGGAGCTGTTTTTT.